The sequence of this TCR beta chain was determined in a study of patients and donors after allogeneic stem cell transplantation (dated by TCRdb to about 2020). Cut back by 0 bases and 4 bases, the V and J ends lie 8 bases apart. From the cysteine through the phenylalanine, the CDR3 covers 13 amino acids. Kept here is only the CDR3 DNA, which spans 39 bases and is read in frame from base 1. From a lookup of the germline V gene (reference sequence), CDR1 and CDR2 are GTSNPN and SVGIG. The library was obtained by RT-PCR. TCRdb shows the sequencer as NextSeq 550. TCRdb reprocessing: public reads trimmed at Q25 with fastp, clones called with MiXCR, in-frame beta chains kept. Rows are unified per CDR3 protein, each entry keeping the most common DNA and genes. This sample gives roughly 230,000 distinct CDR3 sequences in total; around 14% of them show up just once. The ten largest clonotypes hold about 9.9% of the sample.

As to this clonotype: Its antigen is still unknown. No quality values exist for individual bases; no much larger clone is one base distant.

This sequence uses TRBV30 and TRBJ2-3; no D segment can be confidently identified. The sequence derives from a human donor who was either an allogeneic HSCT recipient or a stem cell or donor lymphocyte infusion donor (not recorded which). It is not recorded whose cells these are; they may come from a transplant donor. Sequencing was carried out using blood, either unsorted or a sorted T cell fraction (not recorded which). The CDR3 protein sequence reads: CAWSVYGPDTQYF. The nucleotide sequence reads TGTGCCTGGAGTGTGTACGGGCCAGATACGCAGTATTTT. The CDR3, completed at both ends by the reference TRBV30 and TRBJ2-3 genes, gives the full variable domain SQTIHQWPATLVQPVGSPLSLECTVEGTSNPNLYWYRQAAGRGLQLLFYSVGIGQISSEVPQNLSASRPQDRQFILSSKKLLLSDSGFYLCAWSVYGPDTQYFGPGTRLTVL.